This T cell receptor beta chain was observed in a study of CD8+ T cells in alopecia areata. Study-wide points: More clonal than normal scalp was lesional scalp, particularly alopecia totalis/universalis.

With 5 bases clipped from V and 3 bases from J, the junction kept 6 bases outside the gene matches. Germline V gene data show CDR1 as SEHNR and CDR2 as FQNEAQ (reference sequence). The CDR3 is 14 amino acids. Points on this clone: Its specificity is not known.

RNA extraction was followed by reverse transcription into cDNA, which acted as the sequencing template. Data came from immunoSEQ multiplex PCR; TCRdb stores just in-frame clones and leaves some out. This table has about 150,000 clones, about three fifths appearing once. The TCR comes from a human donor with alopecia areata. This chain connects TRBV7-9 to TRBJ2-7, with 8 bases matching TRBD1. This material consisted of CD4+ T cells sorted from blood, taken at week 0. CDR3 in amino acids: CASSGLDRDYEQYF. The CDR3 DNA sequence: TGTGCCAGCAGCGGACTGGACAGGGACTACGAGCAGTACTTC.